This T cell receptor beta chain was obtained from a study of T cell responses to AZD1222 COVID-19 vaccine. Study-wide background: Some second doses came at about 4 weeks and others at about 12 weeks; these were pooled.

Worth noting for this clone: What it binds is unknown.

Germline V gene lookup returns CDR1 SNHLY and CDR2 FYNNEI. The CDR3 runs 12 residues. Deletions cut 6 bases from V and 5 bases from J, with 10 bases between. Overall study results and limits: Seropositivity was recorded at baseline in only six AZD1222 recipients.

Profiling relied on immunoSEQ multiplex PCR, and the TCRdb table lists in-frame clones only, not all of them. The sample lists around 190,000 clones, 85% to 95% occurring once. The sequence was obtained from an adult in good health. The material was peripheral blood, obtained on day 0 of AZD1222 vaccination. This chain connects TRBV2 to TRBJ2-5, with D perhaps TRBD2 (6 bases). CDR3 region: CASSRRGETQYF. The CDR3, as DNA: TGTGCCAGCAGCCGACGGGGGGAGACCCAGTACTTC.